What follows are 18 T cell receptor beta chains derived from one specimen sequenced in a study of blood T cells in healthy people across ages. Combining a sample-barcoded 5' primer with a J-beta primer mix, a second PCR ran for 7 to 11 cycles. In TCRdb, the 5' RACE reads were re-called with MiXCR into one record per CDR3 protein. This table has about 780,000 distinct CDR3 sequences, 35% to 60% appearing once. Sequencing used blood. The receptor set was obtained from an older man in good health.

The rearrangement uses TRBV29-1 and TRBJ1-4; the D gene is possibly TRBD1 (5 bases). CDR1 and CDR2 from the germline V gene are SQVTM and ANQGSEA. CDR3 length: 13 amino acids. Trimming shortened V by 4 bases and J by 5 bases, and 11 bases separated the two germline ends. In DNA, the CDR3 is TGCAGCGTTGGTGTGGGGGAGAATGAAAAACTGTTTTTT. Protein sequence: CSVGVGENEKLFF.

The chain couples TRBV7-2 to TRBJ1-1; 9 positions agree with TRBD1. This CDR3 region has 13 residues. Germline CDR1 reads SGHTA; CDR2 reads FQGNSA. V dropped 6 bases and J dropped 7; count of bases not matched to a gene: 6. CDR3 DNA sequence: TGTGCCAGCAGTCGGACAGGGGTGTTTGAAGCTTTCTTT. It specifies CASSRTGVFEAFF.

The chain recombines TRBV3-1 with TRBJ2-7, with 9 positions matching TRBD2. The CDR3 is 17 amino acids. V trimming: 1 base; J trimming: 3 bases; junction bases outside the gene matches: 10. Looked up from germline, CDR1 is LGHDT and CDR2 is YNNKEL (reference sequence). CDR3 nucleotide sequence: TGTGCCAGCAGCCAAGTTGGAGAATCTAGCGGGAACTACGAGCAGTACTTC. It translates to CASSQVGESSGNYEQYF.

This rearrangement joins TRBV28 to TRBJ2-4; the match to TRBD2 covers 10 bases. The J call may be incorrect, as the DNA end agrees better with TRBJ2-7. Germline V gene data show CDR1 as MDHEN and CDR2 as SYDVKM. CDR3 length: 15 amino acids. The CDR3 bases are TGTGCCAGCCATGATAGCGGGGGGCCCGCCTACGAGCAGTACTTC. Translating it yields CASHDSGGPAYEQYF.

The V gene is TRBV5-1, the J gene TRBJ2-3, with 16 bases lining up with TRBD2. Germline assignment: CDR1 SGHRS and CDR2 YFSETQ. V shed 0 bases, J shed 11 bases, and the junction held 12 bases outside the gene matches. CDR3 length: 18 amino acids. CDR3 nucleotide sequence: TGCGCCAGCAGCTTGGATCCGGGACTAGCGGGAGGGCAGGGTAGGCAGTATTTT. Its translation: CASSLDPGLAGGQGRQYF.

The gene calls are TRBV28 and TRBJ2-2; 8 nucleotides agree with TRBD2. The CDR3 runs to 16 residues. Germline V gene lookup returns CDR1 MDHEN and CDR2 SYDVKM. V shed 5 bases and J 7 bases; nucleotides not matched to a gene: 12. The CDR3 here is CASSSDISGSIGELFF. DNA for the CDR3: TGTGCCAGCAGTAGCGATATAAGCGGGAGTATCGGGGAGCTGTTTTTT.

The J gene is TRBJ2-5, the V gene TRBV28, with D tentatively TRBD2 (5 bases). The V gene lost 3 bases and the J gene lost 5 bases, with 19 bases spanning the gap. Germline CDR1 and CDR2: MDHEN and SYDVKM. This CDR3 is 16 amino acids long. In DNA form, the CDR3 reads TGTGCCAGCAGTTTCCAAGGCGGTACTAGAGGGGAGACCCAGTACTTC. Translating it yields CASSFQGGTRGETQYF.

The V and J genes are TRBV3-1 and TRBJ2-2; D is possibly TRBD2 (6 bases). Between the trimmed V and J ends, which lost 4 bases and 2 bases, there was a span of 14 bases. The germline V gene has CDR1 LGHDT and CDR2 YNNKEL (reference sequence). This CDR3 spans 16 amino acids. Written as DNA, the CDR3 is TGTGCCAGCAGCCCTCGGGACTCGCAAAACACCGGGGAGCTGTTTTTT. Protein: CASSPRDSQNTGELFF.

This clonotype has more than one count but fewer than ten. In DNA, the CDR3 is TGTGCCAGCAGCTTTTGGGGGCCCATGAACACTGAAGCTTTCTTT. Amino acids: CASSFWGPMNTEAFF. This chain uses TRBV7-2 with TRBJ1-1; tentative D call: TRBD1 (6 bases). CDR1 and CDR2 (germline): SGHTA, FQGNSA. The CDR3 is 15 amino acids. V lost 3 bases and J lost 0, with 11 bases in between.

V gene TRBV12-3 or TRBV12-4 combines with J gene TRBJ1-6; 9 nucleotides match TRBD1. The CDR3 is 15 amino acids. V gave up 3 bases and J gave up 8 bases; unmatched junction bases: 5. CDR3 amino acids: CASSFRQGEDSPLHF. The CDR3, as DNA: TGTGCCAGCAGTTTCCGACAGGGGGAAGATTCACCCCTCCACTTT.

The chain uses TRBV20-1 and TRBJ2-1; 7 bases are a match to TRBD2. The CDR3 contains 16 residues. Unmatched junction bases numbered 8, after V lost 3 bases and J lost 0 bases. Germline CDR1 is DFQATT and CDR2 is SNEGSKA (reference sequence). The CDR3 sequence: CSARNLAAVSYNEQFF. The CDR3, as DNA: TGCAGTGCTAGGAACCTAGCGGCAGTCTCCTACAATGAGCAGTTCTTC.

Comments on this clonotype: Its ends do not fully match the called genes, so a read error is possible. The V call is TRBV7-3, the J call TRBJ2-1; TRBD2 matches 7 bases. CDR1 SGHTA and CDR2 FQGTGA come from the germline V gene. CDR3 length: 17 amino acids. CDR3: CTSSWGEISGEGNEQFF. The CDR3 DNA reads TGTACCAGCAGCTGGGGGGAGATTTCGGGGGAGGGAAATGAGCAGTTCTTC.

The chain carries TRBV7-2 and TRBJ1-2; D remains ambiguous. The CDR3 length is 14 residues. The germline gives CDR1 SGHTA, CDR2 FQGNSA. The ends were cut back, 4 bases at V and 7 bases at J, with 16 bases in the middle. CDR3 protein: CASSSSLVPVGYTF. Written as DNA, the CDR3 is TGTGCCAGCAGCTCCTCTTTAGTACCGGTTGGCTACACCTTC.

In this sample, this clonotype turned up a few times. The J gene is TRBJ2-1, the V gene TRBV20-1, with 7 bases lining up with TRBD2. J was trimmed by 10 bases and V by 4 bases; bases with no gene match: 4. CDR1 and CDR2 (germline): DFQATT, SNEGSKA (reference sequence). The CDR3 has 11 amino acids. DNA of the CDR3: TGCAGTGCTAACCGGGGGGAAGAGCAGTTCTTC. Protein: CSANRGEEQFF.

The chain joins TRBV29-1 to TRBJ2-3, with 8 bases fitting TRBD2. The V segment lost 8 bases and the J segment 8 bases; nucleotides outside the gene matches: 3. The CDR3 loop spans 10 amino acids. CDR1 and CDR2 (germline): SQVTM, ANQGSEA. CDR3 residues: CSTGGTTQYF. The CDR3 DNA reads as TGCAGCACGGGGGGGACTACGCAGTATTTT.

This clonotype has just a few counts. The CDR3 sequence is CSVSGTGGLRTEAFF. The CDR3 DNA follows: TGCAGCGTTTCCGGGACAGGGGGCCTGAGGACTGAAGCTTTCTTT. V usage is TRBV29-1 and J usage is TRBJ1-1, with 12 bases fitting TRBD1. The CDR3 extends over 15 amino acids. The germline CDR1 and CDR2 sequences are SQVTM and ANQGSEA. Trimming at V came to 5 bases and at J to 5 bases, leaving 9 bases not matched to a gene.

This chain uses TRBV2 with TRBJ2-3; perhaps TRBD2 as D (5 bases). The CDR3 extends over 13 amino acids. Trimming took 6 bases from V and 1 from J, leaving 8 bases between them. The germline V gene has CDR1 SNHLY and CDR2 FYNNEI. The CDR3 sequence: CASREERTDTQYF. In nucleotides, the CDR3 is TGTGCCAGCAGGGAGGAACGCACAGATACGCAGTATTTT.

On this clonotype: This may stem from a read error, because a much larger clone lies one nucleotide away. The chain links TRBV3-1 to TRBJ2-1; 9 nucleotides agree with TRBD1. Germline values: CDR1 LGHDT, CDR2 YNNKEL (reference sequence). The CDR3 runs to 16 residues. The DNA for the CDR3 is TGTGCCAGCAGCCAGAACAGGGGGCTATCTTACAATGGGCAGTTCTTC. It translates to CASSQNRGLSYNGQFF.